This T cell receptor (beta chain) was documented in a study of cytomegalovirus exposure and HLA in healthy donors. Study-wide results and caveats: According to the study, 180 or so TCR beta chains were cytomegalovirus-associated. Reportedly, fewer N-insertions than the approximately 700-donor mean appeared in an Asian-associated ancestry cluster in a later analysis. Later on, an analysis tied around 17,000 TCR beta sequences to HLA alleles at 0.05 false discovery rate. When presence/absence was analysed, sequencing depth was taken to be roughly uniform across donors.

The PCR was carried out with 60 Vbeta primers and 13 Jbeta primers. Sequenced by immunoSEQ multiplex PCR; TCRdb stores in-frame clones only, minus some. The sample carries 150,000 to 200,000 clones, around 84% recorded once. This clone was seen more than once but under ten times. No antigen is known for it. The germline V and J ends were trimmed by 0 bases and 10 bases, with 5 bases remaining between them. The CDR3 has 12 amino acids. Germline values: CDR1 SGHNT, CDR2 YYREEE (reference sequence). Sample: PBMCs. The chain couples TRBV5-4 to TRBJ1-6; D is unclear. This receptor was taken from a man aged 40-49 years in good health and CMV-seropositive. CDR3 nucleotides: TGTGCCAGCAGCTTGGACCAGTCACCCCTCCACTTT. It codes for CASSLDQSPLHF.